This T cell receptor beta chain was found in a study of cytomegalovirus exposure and HLA in healthy donors. Produced via immunoSEQ multiplex PCR; TCRdb's table is partial and in-frame only. The data hold 200,000 to 300,000 clones, with around 87% observed a single time. The study drew the donors from its approximately 110-subject validation cohort, separate from the approximately 700-subject first cohort. Broader study findings: Later, an analysis found that TCR clusters from the first cohort tended to co-occur in the roughly 130 validation repertoires.

This CDR3 has 18 amino acids. V lost 3 bases, J lost 2 bases, and 16 bases stayed unmatched. Germline values: CDR1 ENHRY, CDR2 SYGVKD. Notes on this clone: Its antigen is not known.

The source material was PBMCs. This TCR was recovered from a woman aged 25-40 years in good health and CMV-seropositive. The chain links TRBV10-3 to TRBJ2-7, with TRBD1 identical over 7 bases. The CDR3 loop reads CAISDPNRGQDRTYEQYF. DNA of the CDR3: TGTGCCATCAGTGACCCGAATAGGGGGCAGGACAGAACCTACGAGCAGTACTTC.